Given below is one T cell receptor beta chain in context. Its antigen is not identified. V was pared by 6 bases and J by 2 bases, with 4 bases of the junction left unmatched. Per germline, CDR1 SNHLY and CDR2 FYNNEI. The CDR3 consists of 14 residues. The sample belongs to a study of identifying expanded T cells in peripheral blood. During the collection period, no donor immune events like infections were recorded. Points from the study as a whole: Differentially abundant clones: roughly 1.2 between replicates, around 16 at around 2 weeks, roughly 18 at four. Across healthy donors, higher total template counts meant significantly greater approximately two-week count variance.

The data were produced by immunoSEQ multiplex PCR, yet TCRdb's version contains in-frame clones alone and is incomplete. The repertoire holds around 130,000 clones, with 70% to 90% as singletons. The chain carries TRBV2 and TRBJ2-7; 10 positions match TRBD1. Specimen: blood. This TCR was recovered from a person aged 18-70 years in good health. The CDR3: CASRRTGGTYEQYF. Here the CDR3 DNA reads TGTGCCAGCAGGAGGACAGGGGGTACCTACGAGCAGTACTTC.